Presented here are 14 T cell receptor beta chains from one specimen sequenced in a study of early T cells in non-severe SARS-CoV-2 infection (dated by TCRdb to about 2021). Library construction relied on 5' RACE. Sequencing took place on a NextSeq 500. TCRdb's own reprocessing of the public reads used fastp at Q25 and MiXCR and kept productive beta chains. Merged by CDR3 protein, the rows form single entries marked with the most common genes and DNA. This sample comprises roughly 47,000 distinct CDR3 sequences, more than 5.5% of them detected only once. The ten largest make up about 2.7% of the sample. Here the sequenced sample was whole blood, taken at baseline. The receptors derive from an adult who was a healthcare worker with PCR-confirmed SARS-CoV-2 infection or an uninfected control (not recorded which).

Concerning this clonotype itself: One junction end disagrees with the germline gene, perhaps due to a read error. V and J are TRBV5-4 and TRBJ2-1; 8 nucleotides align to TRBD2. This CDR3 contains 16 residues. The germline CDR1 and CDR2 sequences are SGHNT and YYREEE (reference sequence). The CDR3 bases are TGTGTCAGCAGCTTGAACCCAGCGGGGGCCTACAATGAGCAGTTCTTC. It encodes CVSSLNPAGAYNEQFF.

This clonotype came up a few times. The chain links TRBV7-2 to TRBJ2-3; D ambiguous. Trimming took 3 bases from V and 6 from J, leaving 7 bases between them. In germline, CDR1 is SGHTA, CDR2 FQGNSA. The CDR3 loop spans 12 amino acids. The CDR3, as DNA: TGTGCCAGCAGCTTGTGGAAGGATACGCAGTATTTT. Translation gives CASSLWKDTQYF.

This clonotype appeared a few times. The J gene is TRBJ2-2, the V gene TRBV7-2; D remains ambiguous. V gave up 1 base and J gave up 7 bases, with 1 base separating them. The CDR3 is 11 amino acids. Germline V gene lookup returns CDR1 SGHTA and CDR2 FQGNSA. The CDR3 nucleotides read TGTGCCAGCAGCTTAGTCGGGGAGCTGTTTTTT. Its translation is CASSLVGELFF. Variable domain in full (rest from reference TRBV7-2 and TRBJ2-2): GAGVSQSPSNKVTEKGKDVELRCDPISGHTALYWYRQSLGQGLEFLIYFQGNSAPDKSGLPSDRFSAERTGGSVSTLTIQRTQQEDSAVYLCASSLVGELFFGEGSRLTVL.

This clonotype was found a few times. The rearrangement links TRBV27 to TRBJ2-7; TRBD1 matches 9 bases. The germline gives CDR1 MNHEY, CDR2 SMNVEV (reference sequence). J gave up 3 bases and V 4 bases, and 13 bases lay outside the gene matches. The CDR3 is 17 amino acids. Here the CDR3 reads CASSYSGGQGAIYEQYF. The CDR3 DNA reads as TGTGCCAGCAGTTACTCCGGGGGACAGGGAGCTATCTACGAGCAGTACTTC.

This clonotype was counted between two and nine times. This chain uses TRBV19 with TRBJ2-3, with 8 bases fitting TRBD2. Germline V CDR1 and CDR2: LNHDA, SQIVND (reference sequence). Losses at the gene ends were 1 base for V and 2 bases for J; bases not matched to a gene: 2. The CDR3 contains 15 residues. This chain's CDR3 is CASSIGGGHTDTQYF. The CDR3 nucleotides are TGTGCCAGTAGTATAGGCGGGGGGCACACAGATACGCAGTATTTT.

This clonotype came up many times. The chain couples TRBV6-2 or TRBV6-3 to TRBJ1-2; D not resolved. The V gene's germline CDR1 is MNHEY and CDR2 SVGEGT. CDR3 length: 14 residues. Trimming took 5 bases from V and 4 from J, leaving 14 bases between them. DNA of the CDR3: TGTGCCAGCAGTCAGAAAAGAGTACGCTATGGCTACACCTTC. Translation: CASSQKRVRYGYTF.

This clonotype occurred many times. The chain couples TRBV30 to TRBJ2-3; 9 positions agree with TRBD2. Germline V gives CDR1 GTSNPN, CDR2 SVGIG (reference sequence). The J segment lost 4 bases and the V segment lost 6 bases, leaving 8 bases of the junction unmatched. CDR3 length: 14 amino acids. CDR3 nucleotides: TGTGCCTGCCGGGCGGGGGGGCCCCCAGATACGCAGTATTTT. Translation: CACRAGGPPDTQYF.

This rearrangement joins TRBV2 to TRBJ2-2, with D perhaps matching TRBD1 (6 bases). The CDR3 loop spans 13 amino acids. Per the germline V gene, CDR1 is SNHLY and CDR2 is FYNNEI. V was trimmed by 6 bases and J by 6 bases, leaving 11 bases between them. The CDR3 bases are TGTGCCAGCAGCCTACAGGGCGCCGGGGAGCTGTTTTTT. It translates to CASSLQGAGELFF.

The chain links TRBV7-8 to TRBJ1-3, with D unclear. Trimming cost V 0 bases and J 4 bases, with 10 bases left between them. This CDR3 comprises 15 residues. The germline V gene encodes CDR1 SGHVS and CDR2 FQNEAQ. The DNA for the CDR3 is TGTGCCAGCAGCTTAGCCCACATGGCAGGAAACACCATATATTTT. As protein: CASSLAHMAGNTIYF.

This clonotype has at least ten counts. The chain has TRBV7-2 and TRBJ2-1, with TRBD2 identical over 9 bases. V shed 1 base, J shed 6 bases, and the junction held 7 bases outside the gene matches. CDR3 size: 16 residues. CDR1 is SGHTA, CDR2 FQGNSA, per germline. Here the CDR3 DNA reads TGTGCCAGCAGCTTAGAGTTGGCGGGGGGGCGCAATGAGCAGTTCTTC. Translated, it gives CASSLELAGGRNEQFF.

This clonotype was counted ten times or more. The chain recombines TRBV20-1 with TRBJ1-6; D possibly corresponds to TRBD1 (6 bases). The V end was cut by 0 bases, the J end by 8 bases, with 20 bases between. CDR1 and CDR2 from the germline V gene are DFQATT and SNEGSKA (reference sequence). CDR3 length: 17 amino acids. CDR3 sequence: CSARDKGETLYYSPLHF. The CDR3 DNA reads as TGCAGTGCTAGAGATAAGGGGGAAACCTTATATTATTCACCCCTCCACTTT.

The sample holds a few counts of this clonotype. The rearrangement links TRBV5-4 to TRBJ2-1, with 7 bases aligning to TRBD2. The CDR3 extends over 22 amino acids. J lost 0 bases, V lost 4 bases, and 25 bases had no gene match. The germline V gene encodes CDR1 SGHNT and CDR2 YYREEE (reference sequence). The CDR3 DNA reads TGTGCCAGCAGCCCCGGACTAGAGGTCCGTGGGACTACCCGAAGCTCCTACAATGAGCAGTTCTTC. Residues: CASSPGLEVRGTTRSSYNEQFF.

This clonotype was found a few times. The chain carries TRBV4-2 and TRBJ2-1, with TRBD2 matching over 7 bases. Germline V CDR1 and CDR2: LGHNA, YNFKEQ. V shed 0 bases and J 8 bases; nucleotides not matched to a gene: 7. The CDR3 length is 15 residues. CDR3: CASSQDGEGSDEQFF. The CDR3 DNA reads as TGTGCCAGCAGCCAAGATGGGGAGGGATCGGATGAGCAGTTCTTC.

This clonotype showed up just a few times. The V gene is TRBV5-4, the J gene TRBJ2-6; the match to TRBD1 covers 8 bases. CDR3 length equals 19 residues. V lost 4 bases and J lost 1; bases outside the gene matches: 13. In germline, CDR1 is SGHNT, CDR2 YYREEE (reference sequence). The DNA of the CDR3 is TGTGCCAGCAGCCGATTAGACAGGGGAACGCCATCTGGGGCCAACGTCCTGACTTTC. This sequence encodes CASSRLDRGTPSGANVLTF.